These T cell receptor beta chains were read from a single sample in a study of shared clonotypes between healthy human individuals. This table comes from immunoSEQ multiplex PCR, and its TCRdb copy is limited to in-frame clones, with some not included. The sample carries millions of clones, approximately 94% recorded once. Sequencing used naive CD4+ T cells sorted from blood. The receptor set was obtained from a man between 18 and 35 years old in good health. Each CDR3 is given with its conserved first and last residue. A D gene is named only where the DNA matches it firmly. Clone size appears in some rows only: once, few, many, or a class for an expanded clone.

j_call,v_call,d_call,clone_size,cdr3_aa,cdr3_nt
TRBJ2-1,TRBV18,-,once,CASAAPDGSYNEQFF,TGTGCCAGCGCTGCCCCAGATGGCTCCTACAATGAGCAGTTCTTC
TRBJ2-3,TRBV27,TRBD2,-,CASSSLAGGGDTQYF,TGTGCCAGCAGTTCTTTGGCGGGAGGGGGAGATACGCAGTATTTT
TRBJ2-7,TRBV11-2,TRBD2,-,CASSPSTGTSYEQYF,TGTGCCAGCAGCCCTAGCACCGGGACTAGCTACGAGCAGTACTTC
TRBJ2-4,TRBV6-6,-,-,CASSYSTGAKNIQYF,TGTGCCAGCAGTTACTCCACGGGGGCCAAAAACATTCAGTACTTC
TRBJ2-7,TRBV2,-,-,CASSRSRGYEQYF,TGTGCCAGCAGTAGGAGCAGGGGCTACGAGCAGTACTTC
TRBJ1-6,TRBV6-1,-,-,CASSLPGDRNSPLHF,TGTGCCAGCAGCCTACCCGGGGATCGAAATTCACCCCTCCACTTT
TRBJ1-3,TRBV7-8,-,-,CASSLAMGSGNTIYF,TGTGCCAGCAGCTTAGCGATGGGCTCTGGAAACACCATATATTTT
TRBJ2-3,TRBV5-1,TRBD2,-,CASSSSAGGQDTQYF,TGCGCCAGCAGTTCGTCAGCGGGGGGGCAGGATACGCAGTATTTT
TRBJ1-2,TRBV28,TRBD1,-,CASSYKPDRGYGYTF,TGTGCCAGCTCCTATAAACCGGACAGGGGCTATGGCTACACCTTC
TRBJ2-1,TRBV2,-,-,CASGGVSVHEQFF,TGTGCCAGCGGGGGAGTTAGCGTCCATGAGCAGTTCTTC
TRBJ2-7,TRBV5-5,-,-,CASSPGDRLARGNF,TGTGCCAGCAGCCCCGGGGACCGGCTAGCCCGCGGGAACTTC
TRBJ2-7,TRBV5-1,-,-,CASSLASAVYEQYF,TGCGCCAGCAGCTTGGCCAGTGCCGTCTACGAGCAGTACTTC
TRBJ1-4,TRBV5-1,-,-,CASSLGGREEKLFF,TGCGCCAGCAGCTTGGGGGGCAGGGAAGAAAAACTGTTTTTT
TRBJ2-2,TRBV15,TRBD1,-,CATSREHRGTGELFF,TGTGCCACCAGCAGAGAACACAGGGGGACGGGGGAGCTGTTTTTT
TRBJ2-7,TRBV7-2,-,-,CASSLGRGQTYEQYF,TGTGCCAGCAGCTTAGGGAGGGGCCAAACCTACGAGCAGTACTTC
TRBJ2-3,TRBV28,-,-,CASSPRTVTDTQYF,TGTGCCAGCAGCCCACGGACAGTCACAGATACGCAGTATTTT
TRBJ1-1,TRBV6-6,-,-,CASSPYRGWNTEAFF,TGTGCCAGCAGCCCTTATCGCGGGTGGAACACTGAAGCTTTCTTT
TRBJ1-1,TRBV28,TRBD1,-,CASTGTGWGTEAFF,TGTGCCAGCACCGGGACAGGCTGGGGAACTGAAGCTTTCTTT
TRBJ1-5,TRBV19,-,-,CASSSGGGLSNQPQHF,TGTGCCAGTAGTTCGGGAGGGGGATTGAGCAATCAGCCCCAGCATTTT
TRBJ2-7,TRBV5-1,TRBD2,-,CASSLAGEGSYEQYF,TGCGCCAGCAGCTTGGCGGGGGAGGGCTCCTACGAGCAGTACTTC
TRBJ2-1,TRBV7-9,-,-,CASSAPTRWVYNEQFF,TGTGCCAGCAGCGCCCCGACTAGATGGGTCTACAATGAGCAGTTCTTC
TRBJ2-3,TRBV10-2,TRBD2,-,CASSERGGGSDTQYF,TGCGCCAGCAGTGAGAGAGGCGGGGGATCAGATACGCAGTATTTT
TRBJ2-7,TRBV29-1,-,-,CSVEDRLGFGQYF,TGCAGCGTTGAAGATCGACTAGGCTTCGGGCAGTACTTC
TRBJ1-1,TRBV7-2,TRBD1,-,CASSRQGDTEAFF,TGTGCCAGCAGCAGACAGGGGGATACTGAAGCTTTCTTT
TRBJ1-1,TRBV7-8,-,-,CASSLAGGGAFLNTEAFF,TGTGCCAGCAGCTTAGCTGGTGGGGGCGCGTTTTTGAACACTGAAGCTTTCTTT
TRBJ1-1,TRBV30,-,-,CAWRGAVNTEAFF,TGTGCCTGGAGGGGGGCCGTTAACACTGAAGCTTTCTTT
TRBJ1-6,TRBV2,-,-,CASSEWGDNSPLHF,TGTGCCAGCAGTGAATGGGGGGATAATTCACCCCTCCACTTT
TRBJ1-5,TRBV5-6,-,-,CASSSLEQKNQPQHF,TGTGCCAGCAGCTCTCTCGAGCAGAAGAATCAGCCCCAGCATTTT
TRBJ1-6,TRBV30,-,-,CAWRGENSPLHF,TGTGCCTGGAGGGGAGAAAATTCACCCCTCCACTTT
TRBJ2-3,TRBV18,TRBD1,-,CASSPVRGPTDTQYF,TGTGCCAGCTCACCCGTCAGGGGGCCCACAGATACGCAGTATTTT
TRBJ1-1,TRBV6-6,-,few,CASSIQGQNTEAFF,TGTGCCAGCAGCATTCAGGGCCAGAACACTGAAGCTTTCTTT
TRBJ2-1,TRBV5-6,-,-,CASSLVLAVEQFF,TGTGCCAGCAGCTTGGTACTAGCCGTTGAGCAGTTCTTC
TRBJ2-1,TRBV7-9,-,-,CASSLAGSDEQFF,TGTGCCAGCAGCTTAGCAGGGTCCGATGAGCAGTTCTTC
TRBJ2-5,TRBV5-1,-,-,CASSSLQQETQYF,TGCGCCAGCAGCTCGTTGCAACAAGAGACCCAGTACTTC
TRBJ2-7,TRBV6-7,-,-,CASSYSIRLRTYEQYF,TGTGCCAGCAGTTACTCGATCCGCCTGCGAACCTACGAGCAGTACTTC
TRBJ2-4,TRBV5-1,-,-,CASSVTGADIQYF,TGCGCCAGCAGCGTGACTGGCGCGGACATTCAGTACTTC
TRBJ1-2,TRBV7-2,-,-,CASSLVQVNYGYTF,TGTGCCAGCAGCTTAGTGCAAGTTAACTATGGCTACACCTTC
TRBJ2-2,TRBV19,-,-,CASRGQNTGELFF,TGTGCCAGTCGTGGACAGAACACCGGGGAGCTGTTTTTT
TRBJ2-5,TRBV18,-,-,CASSRPQETQYF,TGTGCCAGCTCACGGCCACAAGAGACCCAGTACTTC
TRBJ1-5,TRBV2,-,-,CASSDGLGQPQHF,TGTGCCAGCAGTGATGGGTTGGGACAGCCCCAGCATTTT
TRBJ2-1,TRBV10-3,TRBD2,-,CAISTSGGYNEQFF,TGTGCCATCTCTACTAGCGGGGGCTACAATGAGCAGTTCTTC
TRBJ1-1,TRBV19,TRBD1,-,CASSFRQGAAEAFF,TGTGCCAGTAGTTTCAGACAGGGAGCCGCTGAAGCTTTCTTT
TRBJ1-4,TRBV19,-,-,CASRYGGREKLFF,TGTGCCAGTAGGTACGGGGGCCGTGAAAAACTGTTTTTT
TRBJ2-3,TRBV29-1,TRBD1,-,CSVEGGQGATDTQYF,TGCAGCGTTGAAGGGGGACAGGGGGCTACAGATACGCAGTATTTT